Sequencing of this T cell receptor (beta chain) was carried out in a study of early T cells in non-severe SARS-CoV-2 infection. Turning to the study itself: Bulk RNA taken from unsorted whole blood was sequenced, leaving chains unpaired. Overall study results and limits: Missing private and CD4 specificities, VDJdb matching favored anti-spike CD8 responses.

This CDR3 spans 11 amino acids. CDR1 DFQATT and CDR2 SNEGSKA come from the germline V gene (reference sequence). The junction had 2 bases not matched to a gene; V was cut back by 5 bases and J by 6 bases. Researchers attached unique molecular identifiers to individual cDNA molecules. MiXCR, run by TCRdb on the 5' RACE reads, gives a single entry per CDR3 protein. Altogether fewer than 100,000 distinct CDR3 sequences are present, roughly 6% being singletons, with the ten largest covering 7.8%. At least ten counts were recorded for this clonotype. Its target is not known. V and J are TRBV20-1 and TRBJ2-3, with 7 bases fitting TRBD1. The clonotype was recovered from an adult who was a healthcare worker with PCR-confirmed SARS-CoV-2 infection or an uninfected control (not recorded which). Sequencing input: whole blood. The CDR3 DNA reads TGCAGTGCTTCACAGGGGGATACGCAGTATTTT. Translating gives CSASQGDTQYF.